Sequencing of this TCR beta chain was carried out in a study of T cells expressing NK-cell markers (dated by TCRdb to 2018 to 2021). Some background on the complete study: In sorted CD3+CD56+NKG2C+, CD3+CD56+NKG2C- and CD3+CD56-NKG2C+ T-cell subsets from several donors, TCR beta-chain repertoires were profiled. Among the eight sequenced donors, seven were HCMV-seropositive and one was HCMV-seronegative. The eight sequenced donors were randomly selected healthy volunteers, three men and five women. Illumina HiSeq 2000/2500, MiSeq or NextSeq was used to sequence libraries as 2 x 150 bp reads. The full study reports these points: In a handful of donors, the dominant CD3+CD56+NKG2C+ clonotypes were among the top 10 CD8+ clonotypes and accounted for about 1.0-7.5% of CD8+ T cells. Those dominant clonotypes were again the most abundant among CD3+CD56-NKG2C+ cells in a handful of donors, at roughly 25-60.1%. Whether the expanded NKG2C-expressing T cell clones were specific for HCMV antigens remained unclear.

Comments on this clonotype: There is no known antigen for this receptor.

The CDR3 runs 13 amino acids, cysteine and phenylalanine included. The DNA is not on file. The germline V gene (reference sequence) supplies CDR1 MNHEY and CDR2 SMNVEV. A commercial ELISA kit detecting HCMV-specific IgG in serum was used to determine HCMV serostatus. Peripheral blood mononuclear cells were isolated from blood by Ficoll density gradient centrifugation. The data were produced on an Illumina HiSeq 2000. TCR beta cDNA libraries were prepared using 5'RACE template switching, which introduced a universal primer site and unique molecular identifiers. cDNA synthesis was primed from the TCR beta constant segment, followed by two successive PCR amplification steps. From the authors' description of their analysis: MIGEC handled demultiplexing of the reads and grouping by UMI, while MiTCR was used to assemble and quantify clonotypes. Only TCR cDNA sequences supported by at least two reads were kept to exclude erroneous sequences. The tcR package was used for downstream repertoire analysis, and clonotypes were matched between fractions using CDR3 nucleotide sequence together with V segment. VDJmatch was used to annotate antigen specificity against VDJdb, with one amino acid substitution in CDR3 allowed. The reads went through TCRdb reprocessing, and each CDR3 protein sequence gets one entry with no DNA. The V and J calls and clone size are TCRdb's, not the authors'. The sample's table covers 550,000 or so distinct CDR3 sequences. The ten largest clones add up to approximately 3.6% of the sample.

The TCR sequence derives from a young man in good health. Donor details come from another sample of the same person, matched by shared clones. The sequenced sample was blood T cells: a sorted CD56 or NKG2C T cell subset, CD4+ or CD8+ T cells, or bulk PBMC T cells (not recorded which). This chain is built from TRBV27 and TRBJ2-7; TCRdb picks TRBD1, but there is no DNA to check that call. This receptor carries the CDR3 CASSFRETYEQYF.